The 20 T cell receptor beta chains below come from one sample, sequenced in a study of HIV-infected children after antiretroviral therapy interruption. Described treatment: PENTA 11 planned treatment interruption arm or continuous ART arm. Unique molecular identifiers were included in an RNA-based 3' RACE TCR library. Via MiXCR, TCRdb re-called the 3' RACE reads, giving one row per CDR3 protein. The repertoire has about 14,000 distinct CDR3 sequences, 3% to 4% of them found once; the top ten carry less than 40%. The specimen comprised CD45RO+ CD8+ T cells from PBMCs, pooled from several time points, sampled from a donor given antiretroviral therapy, either interrupted or continuous. Subset meaning: memory CD8+ CD45RO+ CD45RA- T cells. These TCRs come from a pool of human donors with HIV.

This clonotype has a handful of counts. V gene TRBV7-8 combines with J gene TRBJ1-2; possibly TRBD1 for D (5 bases). This CDR3 region has 14 residues. CDR1 SGHVS and CDR2 FQNEAQ come from the germline V gene. V dropped 1 base and J dropped 8 bases, with 14 bases sitting between them. The CDR3: CASSLGRGGDGYTF. As DNA, the CDR3 is TGTGCCAGCAGCTTAGGGAGGGGAGGCGACGGCTACACCTTC. Supplemented by reference TRBV7-8 and TRBJ1-2, the full variable domain reads GAGVSQSPRYKVAKRGQDVALRCDPISGHVSLFWYQQALGQGPEFLTYFQNEAQLDKSGLPSDRFFAERPEGSVSTLKIQRTQQEDSAVYLCASSLGRGGDGYTFGSGTRLTVV.

There are many counts of this clonotype. The chain is built from TRBV7-9 and TRBJ1-2, with TRBD1 as a possible D gene (5 bases). The CDR3 is made up of 16 amino acids. V shed 5 bases and J shed 5 bases, with 21 bases lying between them. Germline V gives CDR1 SEHNR, CDR2 FQNEAQ (reference sequence). CDR3 sequence (DNA): TGTGCCAGCAGCCCGCGGGACTTCACGAATATGTATGGCTACACCTTC. It yields the protein CASSPRDFTNMYGYTF.

The chain employs TRBV12-3 or TRBV12-4 and TRBJ2-1; D might be TRBD1 or TRBD2, each matching 5 bases. The CDR3 loop spans 15 amino acids. The V and J ends lost 3 bases and 6 bases respectively, with 15 bases between them. The CDR3 is CASSLGDAQVNEQFF. The CDR3 bases are TGTGCCAGCAGTTTGGGGGACGCACAGGTCAATGAGCAGTTCTTC.

This clonotype is termed medium-sized (0.01 to 0.1%). V is TRBV6-6 and J is TRBJ2-1; D call uncertain. V dropped 0 bases and J dropped 9 bases, with 9 bases sitting between them. Germline CDR1 and CDR2: MNHNY and SVGAGI (reference sequence). The CDR3 has 13 amino acids. The CDR3 nucleotides are TGTGCCAGCAGTTACTCGGGTAAGAGTGAGCAGTTCTTC. Translating gives CASSYSGKSEQFF.

The sample holds a few counts of this clonotype. The chain has TRBV24-1 and TRBJ2-3; the match to TRBD2 covers 9 bases. J was trimmed by 7 bases and V by 0 bases; bases with no gene match: 10. The germline V gene encodes CDR1 KGHDR and CDR2 SFDVKD. The CDR3 is made up of 17 amino acids. CDR3 residues: CATSDLHAGGLVNTQYF. The CDR3, as DNA: TGTGCCACCAGTGATTTGCATGCGGGGGGGCTGGTGAATACGCAGTATTTT.

This clonotype was counted many times. The rearrangement links TRBV14 to TRBJ2-7, with D possibly being TRBD2 (5 bases). The CDR3 extends over 15 amino acids. V lost 5 bases and J 2 bases, leaving 16 bases between the germline ends. CDR1 SGHDN and CDR2 FVKESK come from the germline V gene. CDR3 sequence reads: CASSAGIGVTYEQYF. Written as DNA, the CDR3 is TGTGCCAGCAGCGCCGGGATAGGAGTCACCTACGAGCAGTACTTC.

In this sample, this clonotype is medium-sized. This chain connects TRBV13 to TRBJ1-4; weak D call: TRBD1 (6 bases). Germline values: CDR1 PRHDT, CDR2 FYEKMQ (reference sequence). V was pared by 5 bases and J by 7 bases, with 14 bases between. This CDR3 spans 14 amino acids. The CDR3 sequence: CASSQKSGVEKLFF. The CDR3, as DNA: TGTGCCAGCAGCCAAAAATCAGGGGTTGAAAAACTGTTTTTT. The full variable domain, in which reference TRBV13 and TRBJ1-4 provide the parts outside the CDR3, is AAGVIQSPRHLIKEKRETATLKCYPIPRHDTVYWYQQGPGQDPQFLISFYEKMQSDKGSIPDRFSAQQFSDYHSELNMSSLELGDSALYFCASSQKSGVEKLFFGSGTQLSVL.

At least ten counts were recorded for this clonotype. The rearrangement links TRBV7-9 to TRBJ1-2; D call uncertain. Germline V gives CDR1 SEHNR, CDR2 FQNEAQ (reference sequence). CDR3 size: 12 residues. V lost 6 bases, J lost 3 bases, and 8 bases lay in between. In DNA form, the CDR3 reads TGTGCCAGCAGTGAAGGGTACTATGGCTACACCTTC. Encoded protein: CASSEGYYGYTF. The full variable domain, its missing parts supplied by reference TRBV7-9 and TRBJ1-2, is DTGVSQNPRHKITKRGQNVTFRCDPISEHNRLYWYRQTLGQGPEFLTYFQNEAQLEKSRLLSDRFSAERPKGSFSTLEIQRTEQGDSAMYLCASSEGYYGYTFGSGTRLTVV.

The sample holds many counts of this clonotype. The rearrangement joins TRBV27 to TRBJ2-7; D is tentatively TRBD1 or TRBD2 (5 bases each). The CDR3 is 15 residues long. V dropped 8 bases and J dropped 7 bases, with 24 bases sitting between them. Germline V gene data show CDR1 as MNHEY and CDR2 as SMNVEV (reference sequence). DNA for the CDR3: TGTGCCAGCCGTTCCCTCCACCGGGGCATTGGGGAGCAGTACTTC. Its translation is CASRSLHRGIGEQYF.

In its sample, this clonotype was seen many times. The genes are TRBV12-3 or TRBV12-4 and TRBJ1-1, with D hard to call. The CDR3 is 14 residues long. V lost 6 bases and J 4 bases, leaving 15 bases between the germline ends. Here the CDR3 DNA reads TGTGCCAGCAGCCCTTTGCAGATGGGCACTGAAGCTTTCTTT. Translating gives CASSPLQMGTEAFF.

This chain connects TRBV27 to TRBJ2-7; D is undetermined. Germline V lookup: CDR1 MNHEY, CDR2 SMNVEV (reference sequence). The CDR3 has 12 amino acids. V was shortened by 4 bases and J by 4 bases, with 8 bases between the two germline ends. The CDR3: CASSSFIYEQYF. The CDR3, as DNA: TGTGCCAGCAGTTCCTTCATTTACGAGCAGTACTTC.

This clonotype was seen repeatedly, ten times or more. The rearrangement uses TRBV10-2 and TRBJ2-7; weak D call: TRBD1 (6 bases). In germline, CDR1 is WSHSY, CDR2 SAAADI. V was trimmed by 8 bases and J by 6 bases, leaving 14 bases between them. The CDR3 sequence is 12 residues long. CDR3 DNA: TGCGCCAGCGGAAATCACAGGGCCGAGCAGTACTTC. Its translation: CASGNHRAEQYF.

This clonotype is medium-sized by share. This rearrangement joins TRBV6-2 or TRBV6-3 to TRBJ2-1, with D hard to call. The V gene's germline CDR1 is MNHEY and CDR2 SVGEGT. The ends were cut back, 0 bases at V and 6 bases at J, with 12 bases in the middle. This CDR3 spans 15 amino acids. CDR3 nucleotide sequence: TGTGCCAGCAGTTACTCCCCCGAGCCCGCCAATGAGCAGTTCTTC. This sequence encodes CASSYSPEPANEQFF.

This clonotype was detected many times. The V call is TRBV20-1, the J call TRBJ1-6; 12 positions match TRBD1. V lost 5 bases, J lost 9 bases, and 8 bases stayed unmatched. There are 15 residues in the CDR3. Germline V gene lookup returns CDR1 DFQATT and CDR2 SNEGSKA (reference sequence). The chain's CDR3 is CSASTPGQGASPLHF. Here the CDR3 DNA reads TGCAGTGCTTCAACCCCGGGACAGGGGGCTTCACCCCTCCACTTT.

This clonotype was seen at least ten times. The V and J genes are TRBV5-1 and TRBJ2-1, with D possibly being TRBD2 (5 bases). Trimming cost V 5 bases and J 5 bases, with 11 bases left between them. The CDR3 length is 13 residues. Germline-derived CDR1 and CDR2 are SGHRS and YFSETQ. The CDR3 loop reads CASSTGINNEQFF. The CDR3 DNA sequence: TGCGCCAGCAGTACCGGGATTAACAATGAGCAGTTCTTC.

The chain is built from TRBV6-5 and TRBJ1-1; the D gene is possibly TRBD1 (5 bases). Trimming left V 2 bases short and J 2 bases short, with 9 bases between. The CDR3 runs to 14 residues. Per germline, CDR1 MNHEY and CDR2 SVGAGI. The CDR3 DNA sequence: TGTGCCAGCAGTTACGGGACGGACAACACTGAAGCTTTCTTT. Its translation: CASSYGTDNTEAFF.

This clonotype was found many times. The chain employs TRBV2 and TRBJ2-3; maybe TRBD2 (6 bases). Per germline, CDR1 SNHLY and CDR2 FYNNEI. V shed 11 bases and J shed 2 bases, with 14 bases lying between them. The CDR3 consists of 13 residues. This CDR3 is CAPSGRVTDTQYF. The CDR3 DNA is TGTGCCCCCAGCGGGCGGGTCACAGATACGCAGTATTTT.

This clonotype was seen repeatedly, ten times or more. The chain links TRBV27 to TRBJ1-3; no firm D call. Per the germline V gene, CDR1 is MNHEY and CDR2 is SMNVEV (reference sequence). The ends were cut back, 9 bases at V and 4 bases at J, with 16 bases in the middle. The CDR3 loop spans 14 amino acids. This CDR3 is CASMSTKGGNTIYF. Here the CDR3 DNA reads TGTGCCAGTATGAGTACCAAGGGAGGAAACACCATATATTTT.

This clonotype showed up many times. This chain links TRBV7-8 with TRBJ2-3; TRBD1 agrees at 9 bases. CDR3 size: 16 residues. V lost 0 bases and J lost 0; bases outside the gene matches: 1. Germline V gene data show CDR1 as SGHVS and CDR2 as FQNEAQ. CDR3 amino acids: CASSLAGQGSTDTQYF. Written as DNA, the CDR3 is TGTGCCAGCAGCTTAGCCGGACAGGGGAGCACAGATACGCAGTATTTT.

This clonotype came up many times. The chain has TRBV7-7 and TRBJ1-6; a weak D match, TRBD1 (6 bases). Germline V lookup: CDR1 SSHAT, CDR2 FNYEAQ (reference sequence). The CDR3 loop spans 13 amino acids. Trimming cost V 5 bases and J 7 bases, with 9 bases left between them. The CDR3, as DNA: TGTGCCAGCAGCCTCGGACAGAATTCACCCCTCCACTTT. Its translation: CASSLGQNSPLHF.